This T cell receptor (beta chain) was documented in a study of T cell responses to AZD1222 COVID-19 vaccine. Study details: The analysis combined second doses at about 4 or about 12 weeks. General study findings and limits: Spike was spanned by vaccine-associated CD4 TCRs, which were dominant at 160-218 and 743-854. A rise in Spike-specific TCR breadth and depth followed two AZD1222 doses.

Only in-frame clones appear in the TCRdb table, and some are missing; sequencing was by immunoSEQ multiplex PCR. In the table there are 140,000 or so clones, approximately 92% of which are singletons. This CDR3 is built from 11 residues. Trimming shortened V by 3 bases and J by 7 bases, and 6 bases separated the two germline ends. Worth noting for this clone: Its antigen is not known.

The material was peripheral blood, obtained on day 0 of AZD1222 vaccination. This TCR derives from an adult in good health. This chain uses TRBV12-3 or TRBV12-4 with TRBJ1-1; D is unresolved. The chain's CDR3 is CASSFGSEAFF. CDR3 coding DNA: TGTGCCAGCAGTTTTGGCAGTGAAGCTTTCTTT.